The 26 T cell receptor beta chains listed next were all sequenced from one sample in a study of blood T cells in healthy people across ages. For the second PCR, which ran for about 6 to 12 cycles, a sample-barcoded 5' primer and a J-beta primer mix were used. TCRdb recomputed calls from the 5' RACE reads with MiXCR, one row per CDR3 protein. The sample holds some 710,000 distinct CDR3 sequences, 20% to 25% seen once. The sequenced sample was blood. The receptors originated from a man aged 65-85 years in good health.

The chain couples TRBV9 to TRBJ1-2, with TRBD1 identical over 9 bases. This CDR3 comprises 16 residues. V was pared by 0 bases and J by 9 bases, with 12 bases of the junction left unmatched. Germline CDR1 is SGDLS and CDR2 is YYNGEE. The CDR3: CASSVGEGQGNFRYTF. CDR3 sequence (DNA): TGTGCCAGCAGCGTAGGAGAGGGACAGGGAAACTTTCGCTACACCTTC.

This clonotype was seen a few times. The rearrangement uses TRBV27 and TRBJ1-2; possibly TRBD1 for D (5 bases). Per germline, CDR1 MNHEY and CDR2 SMNVEV (reference sequence). V lost 0 bases, J lost 8 bases, and 13 bases lay in between. This CDR3 contains 14 residues. CDR3 coding DNA: TGTGCCAGCAGTTTATCGGCGGGGCGGAACGGCTACACCTTC. Its protein is CASSLSAGRNGYTF.

The chain links TRBV6-1 to TRBJ2-7; D may be TRBD1 (5 bases). The CDR3 is 18 residues long. Trimming shortened V by 3 bases and J by 6 bases, and 27 bases separated the two germline ends. The V gene's germline CDR1 is MNHNS and CDR2 SASEGT. The CDR3 sequence is CASSEPALSAIGAREQYV. For the CDR3, the DNA is TGTGCCAGCAGTGAGCCCGCGTTATCAGCAATAGGGGCGCGCGAGCAGTACGTC.

In its sample, this clonotype was seen a few times. The chain recombines TRBV18 with TRBJ2-1; weak D call: TRBD2 (5 bases). The J call may not be correct, given that the DNA end is closer to TRBJ2-7. The germline CDR1 and CDR2 sequences are KGHSH and LQKENI. This CDR3 is 12 amino acids long. CDR3 loop: CASSPGASEQYF. The CDR3 bases are TGTGCCAGCTCACCGGGAGCGTCCGAGCAGTACTTC.

The chain has TRBV29-1 and TRBJ1-2; tentatively, D is TRBD1 (5 bases). The CDR3 loop spans 13 amino acids. V shed 3 bases and J shed 0 bases, with 8 bases lying between them. The germline V gene has CDR1 SQVTM and CDR2 ANQGSEA. DNA of the CDR3: TGCAGCGTTGAGGGACGGACTAACTATGGCTACACCTTC. It specifies CSVEGRTNYGYTF.

The gene calls are TRBV12-3 or TRBV12-4 and TRBJ2-1, with D possibly matching TRBD1 (6 bases). Trimming stripped 3 bases from V and 3 bases from J, with 12 bases between. This CDR3 has 15 residues. The CDR3 loop reads CASSFRRGYYNEQFF. The CDR3 DNA reads TGTGCCAGCAGTTTTCGCAGGGGCTACTACAATGAGCAGTTCTTC.

This clonotype was seen more than once but under ten times. This chain joins TRBV29-1 and TRBJ1-1; D is perhaps TRBD1 (5 bases). V was cut by 5 bases and J by 4 bases, with 14 bases left in between. The germline V gene encodes CDR1 SQVTM and CDR2 ANQGSEA. This CDR3 comprises 13 residues. CDR3 bases: TGCAGCGTTACGGCAGGGTCGGGCACTGAAGCTTTCTTT. Protein sequence: CSVTAGSGTEAFF.

There are a few counts of this clonotype. The V and J genes are TRBV7-9 and TRBJ1-4, with a tentative D call TRBD1 (6 bases). The V end lost 5 bases, the J end lost 7 bases, and 14 bases lay between the germline ends. Germline CDR1 and CDR2: SEHNR and FQNEAQ (reference sequence). The CDR3 runs to 14 residues. This CDR3 is CASSPGTLGEKLFF. In DNA, the CDR3 is TGTGCCAGCAGCCCAGGGACACTCGGTGAAAAACTGTTTTTT.

The rearrangement uses TRBV24-1 and TRBJ2-2; D not resolved. This CDR3 contains 12 residues. V was trimmed by 5 bases and J by 6 bases, leaving 6 bases between them. Looked up from germline, CDR1 is KGHDR and CDR2 is SFDVKD. The CDR3 here is CATSAGSGELFF. The CDR3 region has the DNA TGTGCCACCAGTGCAGGCTCCGGGGAGCTGTTTTTT.

This clonotype was counted only a few times. This chain joins TRBV5-1 and TRBJ1-1; the D gene is possibly TRBD1 (6 bases). The CDR3 covers 14 residues. The germline gives CDR1 SGHRS, CDR2 YFSETQ. Trimming shortened V by 1 base and J by 1 base, and 8 bases separated the two germline ends. The CDR3 sequence is CASSLTGSNTEAFF. For the CDR3, the DNA is TGCGCCAGCAGCTTGACAGGGTCGAACACTGAAGCTTTCTTT.

This sequence joins TRBV25-1 and TRBJ1-2; 7 positions agree with TRBD1. The V gene end was trimmed by 8 bases and the J gene end by 7 bases; junction bases not matched to a gene: 13. The CDR3 totals 14 residues. Germline values: CDR1 MGHDK, CDR2 SYGVNS. The CDR3 coding sequence is TGTGCCAGCCCAGGGGGGCAGAGTTGGGTTGGCTACACCTTC. Its translation: CASPGGQSWVGYTF.

V gene TRBV20-1 combines with J gene TRBJ2-5; 16 bases are a match to TRBD2. The CDR3 extends over 16 amino acids. The junction had 6 bases not matched to a gene; V was cut back by 6 bases and J by 2 bases. Germline V gene data show CDR1 as DFQATT and CDR2 as SNEGSKA (reference sequence). The CDR3 here is CSAAGLAGGIQETQYF. The CDR3, as DNA: TGCAGTGCCGCGGGACTAGCGGGGGGGATACAAGAGACCCAGTACTTC.

The chain employs TRBV9 and TRBJ1-1, with D unclear. Trimming shortened V by 0 bases and J by 3 bases, and 6 bases separated the two germline ends. The CDR3 totals 13 residues. Germline V gene sequence: CDR1 SGDLS, CDR2 YYNGEE. This CDR3 is CASSVGRYTEAFF. The CDR3 nucleotides read TGTGCCAGCAGCGTAGGGCGATACACTGAAGCTTTCTTT.

The chain joins TRBV7-8 to TRBJ2-1; D is uncertain. Germline lookup yields CDR1 SGHVS and CDR2 FQNEAQ. The CDR3 runs to 15 residues. V lost 5 bases to trimming and J lost 5 bases, with 16 bases between them. CDR3 protein: CASSPPDGTNNEQFF. CDR3 bases: TGTGCCAGCAGCCCCCCTGACGGTACCAACAATGAGCAGTTCTTC.

The CDR3 reads CASSLGQYYQPQHF. The CDR3 region has the DNA TGTGCCAGCAGTCTGGGACAGTATTATCAGCCCCAGCATTTT. The V gene is TRBV12-3 or TRBV12-4, the J gene TRBJ1-5; 7 bases are a match to TRBD1. This CDR3 region has 14 residues. V was clipped by 5 bases and J by 5 bases; unmatched bases: 6.

This clonotype has a handful of counts. The CDR3 sequence: CASTQDSNTEAFF. CDR3 bases: TGTGCCAGCACCCAGGACAGCAACACTGAAGCTTTCTTT. The rearrangement uses TRBV7-2 and TRBJ1-1, with D possibly being TRBD1 (6 bases). The V end was cut by 7 bases, the J end by 2 bases, with 11 bases between. CDR1 and CDR2 from the germline V gene are SGHTA and FQGNSA. This CDR3 has 13 amino acids.

The chain combines TRBV20-1 with TRBJ2-4, with a weak D call TRBD2 (5 bases). V dropped 6 bases and J dropped 3 bases, with 15 bases sitting between them. CDR1 and CDR2 from the germline V gene are DFQATT and SNEGSKA (reference sequence). CDR3 length: 14 amino acids. This CDR3 is CSALNPGSKNIQYF. The CDR3 DNA reads as TGCAGTGCCCTTAATCCGGGGAGCAAAAACATTCAGTACTTC.

The chain combines TRBV12-3 or TRBV12-4 with TRBJ2-5, with 12 bases that match TRBD2. Losses at the gene ends were 4 bases for V and 5 bases for J; bases not matched to a gene: 5. This CDR3 is built from 15 residues. CDR3 sequence reads: CASSSSGRAKETQYF. CDR3 nucleotide sequence: TGTGCCAGCAGTTCTAGCGGGAGGGCAAAGGAGACCCAGTACTTC.

This chain connects TRBV27 to TRBJ2-7; TRBD2 agrees at 8 bases. V trimming: 7 bases; J trimming: 4 bases; junction bases outside the gene matches: 9. This CDR3 comprises 14 residues. Per germline, CDR1 MNHEY and CDR2 SMNVEV (reference sequence). The CDR3 nucleotides are TGTGCCAGCATGGCGGGGGGTACCTTATACGAGCAGTACTTC. Its protein product is CASMAGGTLYEQYF.

This clonotype was recorded many times. In DNA, the CDR3 is TGTGCCAGCAGCCGTACAAGCTCTGGAAACACCATATATTTT. Translated: CASSRTSSGNTIYF. The chain combines TRBV11-2 with TRBJ1-3; D gene ambiguous. Trimming removed 5 bases from V and 0 bases from J, with 8 bases in between. In germline, CDR1 is SGHAT, CDR2 FQNNGV. The CDR3 is 14 amino acids.

The J gene is TRBJ1-1, the V gene TRBV12-3 or TRBV12-4; D is perhaps TRBD1 (5 bases). The CDR3 contains 14 residues. Trimming stripped 6 bases from V and 0 bases from J, with 11 bases between. The CDR3 DNA follows: TGTGCCAGCAGAATACAGGCCATGAACACTGAAGCTTTCTTT. Translation gives CASRIQAMNTEAFF.

This sequence joins TRBV28 and TRBJ2-3; D call uncertain. CDR3 size: 13 residues. V lost 2 bases and J 9 bases, leaving 12 bases between the germline ends. Germline-derived CDR1 and CDR2 are MDHEN and SYDVKM. The CDR3: CASSLQPQITQYF. CDR3 bases: TGTGCCAGCAGTTTACAGCCACAGATAACGCAGTATTTT.

This clonotype has only a few counts. This chain uses TRBV6-4 with TRBJ2-1; 10 bases align to TRBD2. The CDR3 spans 14 residues. Germline loops: CDR1 MRHNA, CDR2 SNTAGT. The ends lost 5 bases at V and 9 bases at J; junction bases unmatched: 7. This chain's CDR3 is CASSPGLAQTEQFF. CDR3 bases: TGTGCCAGCAGTCCGGGACTAGCGCAGACTGAGCAGTTCTTC.

This clonotype was detected once. This chain connects TRBV6-6 to TRBJ2-1; 7 nucleotides agree with TRBD1. The end of the DNA aligns better with TRBJ2-7, so the J call may be wrong. Per the germline V gene, CDR1 is MNHNY and CDR2 is SVGAGI (reference sequence). This CDR3 has 14 amino acids. Written as DNA, the CDR3 is TGTGCCAGCAGCTACGGGACAGACTTATACGAGCAGTACTTC. Its translation is CASSYGTDLYEQYF.

The J gene is TRBJ2-5, the V gene TRBV6-6, with D possibly being TRBD2 (6 bases). CDR3 length: 15 residues. The germline V and J ends were trimmed by 7 bases and 0 bases, with 15 bases remaining between them. CDR1 MNHNY and CDR2 SVGAGI come from the germline V gene (reference sequence). Here the CDR3 DNA reads TGTGCCAGCAAGTTAGGCGGGAAGTACCAAGAGACCCAGTACTTC. Its translation is CASKLGGKYQETQYF.

The rearrangement joins TRBV6-6 to TRBJ1-5; 7 bases line up with TRBD1. Germline trimming cut 6 bases from V and 0 bases from J; bases unmatched to any gene: 5. This CDR3 is 15 amino acids long. CDR1 and CDR2 from the germline V gene are MNHNY and SVGAGI (reference sequence). Written as DNA, the CDR3 is TGTGCCAGCAGCCGCGACAGGGATAGCAATCAGCCCCAGCATTTT. It specifies CASSRDRDSNQPQHF.